The next 27 T cell receptor beta chains were all read from a single sample in a study of blood T cell repertoires in COVID-19. Libraries were prepared by immunoSEQ multiplex PCR; TCRdb keeps only in-frame clonotypes and omits some of them. The sample includes some 96,000 clones, about nine tenths seen only once; the top ten take about 2.2%. Material: peripheral blood. These receptors all come from a man aged 45-65 years with active COVID-19.

V and J are TRBV5-6 and TRBJ2-2, with TRBD1 matching 9 bases. The V gene end was trimmed by 6 bases and the J gene end by 6 bases; junction bases not matched to a gene: 18. The CDR3 has 18 residues. Germline-derived CDR1 and CDR2 are SGHDT and YYEEEE. CDR3 bases: TGTGCCAGCAATGTTTCCCCCCGGTGGACAGGGGTTCCCGGGGAGCTGTTTTTT. Translation gives CASNVSPRWTGVPGELFF.

This chain links TRBV6-4 with TRBJ2-3, with D perhaps matching TRBD2 (6 bases). CDR3 size: 17 residues. Looked up from germline, CDR1 is MRHNA and CDR2 is SNTAGT. Deletions cut 4 bases from V and 2 bases from J, with 19 bases between. CDR3 in amino acids: CASSAVGLLGDTDTQYF. The CDR3 DNA sequence: TGTGCCAGCAGTGCCGTGGGACTCCTAGGCGACACAGATACGCAGTATTTT.

This rearrangement joins TRBV5-5 to TRBJ1-1; TRBD1 is a possible D gene (5 bases). The V gene lost 1 base and the J gene lost 1 base, with 11 bases spanning the gap. This CDR3 contains 15 residues. Germline assignment: CDR1 SGHKS and CDR2 YYEKEE (reference sequence). For the CDR3, the DNA is TGTGCCAGCAGCTTGATGGCCGGACAGAACACTGAAGCTTTCTTT. It is translated as CASSLMAGQNTEAFF. The complete variable domain, with remaining parts taken from reference TRBV5-5 and TRBJ1-1, reads DAGVTQSPTHLIKTRGQQVTLRCSPISGHKSVSWYQQVLGQGPQFIFQYYEKEERGRGNFPDRFSARQFPNYSSELNVNALLLGDSALYLCASSLMAGQNTEAFFGQGTRLTVV.

For the CDR3, the DNA is TGTGCCAGCAGCGTGGGTAGGGAGGACACTGAAGCTTTCTTT. Translating it yields CASSVGREDTEAFF. The V call is TRBV9, the J call TRBJ1-1; no reliable D call. Looked up from germline, CDR1 is SGDLS and CDR2 is YYNGEE. This CDR3 has 14 amino acids. With 2 bases removed from V and 3 bases from J, the gap between germline ends came to 11 bases.

The rearrangement links TRBV2 to TRBJ2-3; D remains ambiguous. The CDR3 has 11 amino acids. Germline V gene data show CDR1 as SNHLY and CDR2 as FYNNEI. Trimming removed 8 bases at V and 8 bases at J, with 11 bases between. The CDR3 DNA sequence: TGTGCCAGCTGGCGACTTCTTACGCAGTATTTT. This sequence encodes CASWRLLTQYF.

The V call is TRBV10-2, the J call TRBJ2-2; 12 bases line up with TRBD2. Germline-derived CDR1 and CDR2 are WSHSY and SAAADI. This CDR3 has 17 residues. The V and J ends lost 8 bases and 3 bases, in that order; junction bases with no gene match: 10. The CDR3 nucleotides are TGCGCCAGCCGGGCTAGCGGGGGGGCCCGGGACACCGGGGAGCTGTTTTTT. It translates to CASRASGGARDTGELFF.

This CDR3 reads CATAITGAETQYF. CDR3 nucleotide sequence: TGTGCCACCGCCATTACGGGAGCTGAGACCCAGTACTTC. This rearrangement joins TRBV27 to TRBJ2-5; a possible D gene is TRBD2 (6 bases). With 10 bases removed from V and 5 bases from J, the gap between germline ends came to 17 bases. The germline V gene has CDR1 MNHEY and CDR2 SMNVEV (reference sequence). This CDR3 comprises 13 residues.

The chain combines TRBV30 with TRBJ2-1; 9 positions match TRBD2. Trimming cost V 2 bases and J 8 bases; bases outside gene matches: 10. CDR3 length equals 15 residues. Germline-derived CDR1 and CDR2 are GTSNPN and SVGIG (reference sequence). CDR3 DNA sequence: TGTGCCTGGAGTCCAGGGACTAGCCTGGCGGATGAGCAGTTCTTC. This encodes CAWSPGTSLADEQFF.

The gene calls are TRBV24-1 and TRBJ2-2, with D maybe TRBD2 (6 bases). The germline gives CDR1 KGHDR, CDR2 SFDVKD. This CDR3 is 16 amino acids long. The V and J ends lost 0 bases and 7 bases respectively, with 14 bases between them. Here the CDR3 DNA reads TGTGCCACCAGTGATTTGGCAGGGAGGCATGGCGGGGAGCTGTTTTTT. Its translation is CATSDLAGRHGGELFF.

CDR3 sequence (DNA): TGTGCCAGCTCACCAGGCAGGGGGATTGAAAAACTGTTTTTT. It is translated as CASSPGRGIEKLFF. The chain combines TRBV18 with TRBJ1-4, with 7 bases lining up with TRBD1. In germline, CDR1 is KGHSH, CDR2 LQKENI. The V segment lost 2 bases and the J segment 7 bases; nucleotides outside the gene matches: 4. The CDR3 is 14 residues long.

V is TRBV7-9 and J is TRBJ1-2, with D unresolved. Trimming removed 3 bases from V and 0 bases from J, with 11 bases in between. CDR1 SEHNR and CDR2 FQNEAQ come from the germline V gene (reference sequence). The CDR3 runs to 15 residues. This CDR3 reads CASSLGQSTNYGYTF. In nucleotides, the CDR3 is TGTGCCAGCAGCTTGGGCCAGTCGACTAACTATGGCTACACCTTC.

About this clone itself: Mismatch with germline at one junction end may stem from a read error. The CDR3 here is CASSLLADTNTQYF. Here the CDR3 DNA reads TGCGCCAGCAGCTTACTAGCGGACACAAATACGCAGTATTTT. This sequence joins TRBV5-1 and TRBJ2-3; 8 nucleotides align to TRBD2. The CDR3 has 14 amino acids. Per germline, CDR1 SGHRS and CDR2 YFSETQ.

The chain uses TRBV5-4 and TRBJ2-2, with TRBD1 matching 8 bases. With 0 bases clipped from V and 5 bases from J, the junction kept 6 bases outside the gene matches. CDR3 length equals 16 residues. Germline lookup yields CDR1 SGHNT and CDR2 YYREEE (reference sequence). As DNA, the CDR3 is TGTGCCAGCAGCTTGGGTGACAGGGGAATGACCGGGGAGCTGTTTTTT. This gives the protein CASSLGDRGMTGELFF. The variable domain in full, with the rest retrieved from reference TRBV5-4 and TRBJ2-2, is ETGVTQSPTHLIKTRGQQVTLRCSSQSGHNTVSWYQQALGQGPQFIFQYYREEENGRGNFPPRFSGLQFPNYSSELNVNALELDDSALYLCASSLGDRGMTGELFFGEGSRLTVL.

Only one count was recorded for this clone. This chain uses TRBV6-2 or TRBV6-3 with TRBJ2-3, with D uncertain. Looked up from germline, CDR1 is MNHEY and CDR2 is SVGEGT. The ends were cut back, 0 bases at V and 1 base at J, with 11 bases in the middle. The CDR3 covers 16 residues. The CDR3 nucleotides are TGTGCCAGCAGTTACTCCCGTCTAGGTGGCACAGATACGCAGTATTTT. It codes for CASSYSRLGGTDTQYF.

This chain links TRBV7-8 with TRBJ1-5; D perhaps matches TRBD1 (6 bases). Germline V lookup: CDR1 SGHVS, CDR2 FQNEAQ. This CDR3 region has 14 residues. Trimming left V 5 bases short and J 1 base short, with 9 bases between. CDR3 sequence: CASSTGQSNQPQHF. CDR3 bases: TGTGCCAGCAGCACCGGACAGAGCAATCAGCCCCAGCATTTT.

The CDR3 DNA sequence: TGCGCCAGCAGCCAAGATGACAGTGCAGCCAAAAACATTCAGTACTTC. Amino acid sequence: CASSQDDSAAKNIQYF. This chain uses TRBV4-1 with TRBJ2-4, with D tentatively TRBD1 (5 bases). The V gene's germline CDR1 is MGHRA and CDR2 YSYEKL. V dropped 0 bases and J dropped 0 bases, with 9 bases sitting between them. The CDR3 has 16 amino acids.

The chain carries TRBV6-6 and TRBJ2-2, with 8 nucleotides matching TRBD2. CDR3 length: 14 residues. Per germline, CDR1 MNHNY and CDR2 SVGAGI (reference sequence). The junction had 7 bases not matched to a gene; V was cut back by 8 bases and J by 5 bases. The CDR3 DNA reads as TGTGCCAGCTGTCGGGGGGGGGAAACCGGGGAGCTGTTTTTT. Its protein product is CASCRGGETGELFF.

The V call is TRBV19, the J call TRBJ2-5; 9 positions agree with TRBD1. This CDR3 comprises 15 residues. After removal of 7 bases from V and 5 bases from J, the junction contained 11 bases not matched to a gene. Germline V gives CDR1 LNHDA, CDR2 SQIVND (reference sequence). As DNA, the CDR3 is TGTGCCAGTACTGAAGGAACTACAGGGGGCGAGACCCAGTACTTC. Translation: CASTEGTTGGETQYF.

The gene calls are TRBV2 and TRBJ1-2, with D maybe TRBD1 (6 bases). This CDR3 spans 13 amino acids. Germline lookup yields CDR1 SNHLY and CDR2 FYNNEI. V shed 4 bases and J shed 8 bases, with 14 bases lying between them. The CDR3 sequence: CASSGTRQGGYTF. The CDR3 DNA sequence: TGTGCCAGCAGTGGGACTCGGCAGGGGGGCTACACCTTC.

The CDR3 DNA follows: TGTGCCAGCACCCTTACAGGGGGGGGAGCTTTCTTT. Its protein product is CASTLTGGGAFF. V is TRBV6-5 and J is TRBJ1-1; 8 bases are a match to TRBD1. Trimming took 7 bases from V and 10 from J; bases not matched to a gene: 8. Germline V gives CDR1 MNHEY, CDR2 SVGAGI. This CDR3 has 12 amino acids.

The chain recombines TRBV27 with TRBJ2-5; D is possibly TRBD2 (6 bases). Looked up from germline, CDR1 is MNHEY and CDR2 is SMNVEV (reference sequence). V was trimmed by 5 bases and J by 9 bases, leaving 16 bases between them. The CDR3 covers 13 residues. The CDR3 bases are TGTGCCAGCAGTCCGCCGGGAGAGGAAGCCCAGTACTTC. Translated, it gives CASSPPGEEAQYF.

This chain uses TRBV18 with TRBJ2-7; 7 bases line up with TRBD2. CDR1 and CDR2 from the germline V gene are KGHSH and LQKENI. The CDR3 has 19 residues. The ends lost 2 bases at V and 0 bases at J; junction bases unmatched: 16. For the CDR3, the DNA is TGTGCCAGCTCACCATCAGCTGGGTCCAGGGCTAGCGGCTCCTACGAGCAGTACTTC. It codes for CASSPSAGSRASGSYEQYF.

The chain is built from TRBV27 and TRBJ2-1; 11 positions match TRBD2. V was pared by 6 bases and J by 3 bases, with 13 bases of the junction left unmatched. Germline V gene sequence: CDR1 MNHEY, CDR2 SMNVEV (reference sequence). The CDR3 runs 18 residues. CDR3 amino acids: CASSNLFGLAGVYNEQFF. As DNA, the CDR3 is TGTGCCAGCAGCAACCTTTTCGGACTAGCGGGCGTCTACAATGAGCAGTTCTTC.

In nucleotides, the CDR3 is TGTGCCAGTAGTGCTTGGGCAGGTAGTTATAGCAATCAGCCCCAGCATTTT. It codes for CASSAWAGSYSNQPQHF. The chain links TRBV19 to TRBJ1-5; D gene unclear. V was clipped by 5 bases and J by 0 bases, with 17 bases between them. The CDR3 length is 17 residues. Germline loops: CDR1 LNHDA, CDR2 SQIVND (reference sequence).

The chain has TRBV11-3 and TRBJ2-1; 8 bases are a match to TRBD2. The CDR3 totals 15 residues. Germline CDR1 SGHNT, CDR2 YENEEA. Germline trimming cut 0 bases from V and 7 bases from J; bases unmatched to any gene: 5. As DNA, the CDR3 is TGTGCCAGCAGCTTAGACGGACTAGCAAGGAATGAGCAGTTCTTC. Residues: CASSLDGLARNEQFF.

This chain uses TRBV5-1 with TRBJ2-3; TRBD2 matches at 9 bases. The germline CDR1 and CDR2 sequences are SGHRS and YFSETQ. The V segment lost 2 bases and the J segment 6 bases; nucleotides outside the gene matches: 7. This CDR3 contains 15 residues. The CDR3 bases are TGCGCCAGCAGCTTCGGTAGCGGGAGTTATGATACGCAGTATTTT. Its protein is CASSFGSGSYDTQYF.

The chain recombines TRBV7-3 with TRBJ2-3, with a weak D call TRBD2 (6 bases). Germline CDR1 SGHTA, CDR2 FQGTGA. This CDR3 is built from 19 residues. The ends were cut back, 1 base at V and 0 bases at J, with 20 bases in the middle. CDR3 DNA sequence: TGTGCCAGCAGCTTAATTGGCAACGCGGGACCTTCTAGCACAGATACGCAGTATTTT. Amino acids: CASSLIGNAGPSSTDTQYF.